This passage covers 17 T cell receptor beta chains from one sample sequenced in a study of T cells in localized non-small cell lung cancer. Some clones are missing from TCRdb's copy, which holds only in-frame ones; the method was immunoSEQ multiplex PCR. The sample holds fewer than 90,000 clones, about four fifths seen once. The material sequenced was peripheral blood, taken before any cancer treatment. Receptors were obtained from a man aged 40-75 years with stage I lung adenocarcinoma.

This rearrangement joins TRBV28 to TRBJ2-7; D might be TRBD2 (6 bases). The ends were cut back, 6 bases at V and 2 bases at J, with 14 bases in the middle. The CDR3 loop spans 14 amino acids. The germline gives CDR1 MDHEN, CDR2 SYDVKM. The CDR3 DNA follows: TGTGCCAGCAGCACGGGCGGGGCTACCTACGAGCAGTACTTC. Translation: CASSTGGATYEQYF.

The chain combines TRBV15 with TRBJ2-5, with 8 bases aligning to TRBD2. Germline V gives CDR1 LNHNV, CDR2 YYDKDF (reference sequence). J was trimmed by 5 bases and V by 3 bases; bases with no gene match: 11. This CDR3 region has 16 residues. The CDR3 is CATSSPLREGPETQYF. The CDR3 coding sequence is TGTGCCACCAGCAGTCCATTACGGGAGGGGCCGGAGACCCAGTACTTC.

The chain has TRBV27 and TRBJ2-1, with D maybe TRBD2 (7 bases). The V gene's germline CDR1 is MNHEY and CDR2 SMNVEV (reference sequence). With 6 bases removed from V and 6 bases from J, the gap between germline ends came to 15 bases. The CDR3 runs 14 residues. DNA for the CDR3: TGTGCCAGCAGCTGGGGGGGCTATTCCAATGAGCAGTTCTTC. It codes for CASSWGGYSNEQFF.

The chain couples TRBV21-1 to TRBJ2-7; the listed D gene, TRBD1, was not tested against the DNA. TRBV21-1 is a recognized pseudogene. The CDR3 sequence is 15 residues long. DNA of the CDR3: TGTGCCAGCAGCAATGGGGACAGGGGGCTGGAGGAGCAGTACTTC. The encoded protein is CASSNGDRGLEEQYF.

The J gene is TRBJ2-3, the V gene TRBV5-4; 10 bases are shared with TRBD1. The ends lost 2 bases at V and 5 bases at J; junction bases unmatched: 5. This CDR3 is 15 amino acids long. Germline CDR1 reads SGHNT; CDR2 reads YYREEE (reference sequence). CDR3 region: CASSFLGTGVDTQYF. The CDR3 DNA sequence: TGTGCCAGCAGCTTCCTCGGGACAGGGGTAGATACGCAGTATTTT.

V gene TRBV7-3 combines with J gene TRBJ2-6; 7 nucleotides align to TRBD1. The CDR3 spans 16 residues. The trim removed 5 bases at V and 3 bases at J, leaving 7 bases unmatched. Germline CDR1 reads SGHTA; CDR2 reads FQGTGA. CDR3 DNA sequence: TGTGCCAGCAGCGTCGGACAGGCAGGTGGGGCCAACGTCCTGACTTTC. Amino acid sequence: CASSVGQAGGANVLTF.

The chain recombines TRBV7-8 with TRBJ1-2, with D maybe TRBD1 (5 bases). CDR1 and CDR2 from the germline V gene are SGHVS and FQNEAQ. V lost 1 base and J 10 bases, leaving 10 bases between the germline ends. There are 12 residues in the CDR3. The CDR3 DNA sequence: TGTGCCAGCAGCTTAGATTGGGGGACCTACACCTTC. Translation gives CASSLDWGTYTF.

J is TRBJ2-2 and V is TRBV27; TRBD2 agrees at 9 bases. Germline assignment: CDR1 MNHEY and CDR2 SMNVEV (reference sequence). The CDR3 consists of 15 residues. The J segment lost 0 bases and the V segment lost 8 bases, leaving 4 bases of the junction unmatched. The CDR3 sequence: CASRLAGANTGELFF. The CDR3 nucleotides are TGTGCCAGCCGGTTAGCGGGAGCGAACACCGGGGAGCTGTTTTTT.

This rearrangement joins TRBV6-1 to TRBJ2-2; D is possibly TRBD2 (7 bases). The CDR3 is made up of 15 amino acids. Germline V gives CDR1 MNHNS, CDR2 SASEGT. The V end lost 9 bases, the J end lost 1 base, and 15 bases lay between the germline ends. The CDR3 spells CASNWGGQNTGELFF. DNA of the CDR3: TGTGCCAGTAATTGGGGGGGGCAGAACACCGGGGAGCTGTTTTTT.

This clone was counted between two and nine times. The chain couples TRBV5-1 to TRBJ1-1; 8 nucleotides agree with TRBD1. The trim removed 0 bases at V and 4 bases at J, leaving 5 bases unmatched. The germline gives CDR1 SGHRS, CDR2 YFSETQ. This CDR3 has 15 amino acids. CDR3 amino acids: CASSLGTGMGTEAFF. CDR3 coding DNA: TGCGCCAGCAGCTTGGGGACAGGGATGGGCACTGAAGCTTTCTTT.

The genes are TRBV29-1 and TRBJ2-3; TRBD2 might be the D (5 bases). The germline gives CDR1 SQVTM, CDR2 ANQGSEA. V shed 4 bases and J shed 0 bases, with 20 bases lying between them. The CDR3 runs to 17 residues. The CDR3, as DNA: TGCAGCGTTGTCAGTCCTTATAGCGCGACGAGCACAGATACGCAGTATTTT. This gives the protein CSVVSPYSATSTDTQYF.

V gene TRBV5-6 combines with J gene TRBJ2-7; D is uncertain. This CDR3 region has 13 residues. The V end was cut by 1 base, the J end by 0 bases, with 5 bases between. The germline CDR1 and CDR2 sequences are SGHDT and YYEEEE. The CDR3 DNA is TGTGCCAGCAGCTTGTGGAGCTCCTACGAGCAGTACTTC. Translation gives CASSLWSSYEQYF.

CDR3: CASSFHISDGYTF. CDR3 sequence (DNA): TGTGCCAGCAGCTTTCATATTAGCGATGGCTACACCTTC. The chain is built from TRBV5-4 and TRBJ1-2, with D uncertain. This CDR3 has 13 amino acids. V was trimmed by 2 bases and J by 6 bases, leaving 11 bases between them. The germline V gene has CDR1 SGHNT and CDR2 YYREEE (reference sequence). The full variable domain, completed using reference TRBV5-4 and TRBJ1-2, is ETGVTQSPTHLIKTRGQQVTLRCSSQSGHNTVSWYQQALGQGPQFIFQYYREEENGRGNFPPRFSGLQFPNYSSELNVNALELDDSALYLCASSFHISDGYTFGSGTRLTVV.

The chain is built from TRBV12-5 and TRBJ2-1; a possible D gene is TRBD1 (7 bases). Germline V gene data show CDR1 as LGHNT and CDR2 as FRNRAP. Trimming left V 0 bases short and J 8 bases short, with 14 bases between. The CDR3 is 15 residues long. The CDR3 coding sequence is TGTGCTAGTGGTTTGGTCCAGGGGGGCTGGGATGAGCAGTTCTTC. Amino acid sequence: CASGLVQGGWDEQFF.

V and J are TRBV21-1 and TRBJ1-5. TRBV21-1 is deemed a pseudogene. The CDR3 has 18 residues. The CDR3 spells CASSNRHVGEHSNQPQHF. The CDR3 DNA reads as TGTGCCAGCAGCAACCGCCACGTGGGGGAACATAGCAATCAGCCCCAGCATTTT.

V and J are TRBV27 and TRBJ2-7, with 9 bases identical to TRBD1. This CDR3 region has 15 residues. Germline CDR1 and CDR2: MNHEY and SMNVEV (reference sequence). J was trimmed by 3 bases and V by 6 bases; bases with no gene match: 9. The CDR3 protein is CASRYTGGADYEQYF. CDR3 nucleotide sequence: TGTGCCAGCAGATATACAGGGGGCGCGGACTACGAGCAGTACTTC.

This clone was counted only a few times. CDR3 DNA sequence: TGTGCCAGCAGCTCGCGACAGGGTGGGATGAATTCACCCCTCCACTTT. It yields the protein CASSSRQGGMNSPLHF. This rearrangement joins TRBV7-9 to TRBJ1-6; TRBD1 matches 7 bases. The CDR3 is made up of 16 amino acids. V dropped 4 bases and J dropped 7; count of bases not matched to a gene: 10. The germline gives CDR1 SEHNR, CDR2 FQNEAQ (reference sequence).